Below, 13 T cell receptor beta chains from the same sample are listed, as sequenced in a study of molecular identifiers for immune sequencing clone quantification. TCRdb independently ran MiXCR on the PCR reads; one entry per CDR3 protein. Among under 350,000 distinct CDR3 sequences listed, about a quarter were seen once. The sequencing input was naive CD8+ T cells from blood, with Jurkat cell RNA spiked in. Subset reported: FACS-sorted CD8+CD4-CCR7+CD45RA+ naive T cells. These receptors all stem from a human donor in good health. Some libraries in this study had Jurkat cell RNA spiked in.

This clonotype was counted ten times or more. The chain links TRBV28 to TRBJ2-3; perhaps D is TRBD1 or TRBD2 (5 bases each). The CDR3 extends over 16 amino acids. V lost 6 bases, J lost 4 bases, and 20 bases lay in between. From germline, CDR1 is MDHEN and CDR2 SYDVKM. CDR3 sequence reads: CASRLLTPGRADTQYF. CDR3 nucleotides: TGTGCCAGCAGGCTCCTGACTCCGGGACGGGCAGATACGCAGTATTTT.

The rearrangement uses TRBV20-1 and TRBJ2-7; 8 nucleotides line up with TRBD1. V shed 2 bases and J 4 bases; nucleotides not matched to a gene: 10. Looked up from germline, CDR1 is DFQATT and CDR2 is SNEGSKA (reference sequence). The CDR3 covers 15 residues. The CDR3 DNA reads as TGCAGTGCTAGACCCCAGGGGGCAAGTCTTTACGAGCAGTACTTC. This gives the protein CSARPQGASLYEQYF.

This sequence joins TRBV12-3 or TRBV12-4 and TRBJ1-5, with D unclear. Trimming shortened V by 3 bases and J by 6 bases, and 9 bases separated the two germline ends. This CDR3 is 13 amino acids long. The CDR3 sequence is CASSFAGSQPQHF. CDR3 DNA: TGTGCCAGCAGTTTTGCGGGGAGTCAGCCCCAGCATTTT.

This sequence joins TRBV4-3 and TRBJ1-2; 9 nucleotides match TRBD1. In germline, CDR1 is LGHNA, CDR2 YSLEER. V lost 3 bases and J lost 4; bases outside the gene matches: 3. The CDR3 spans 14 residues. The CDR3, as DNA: TGCGCCAGCAGCCAGACAGGGGGATTCTATGGCTACACCTTC. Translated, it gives CASSQTGGFYGYTF.

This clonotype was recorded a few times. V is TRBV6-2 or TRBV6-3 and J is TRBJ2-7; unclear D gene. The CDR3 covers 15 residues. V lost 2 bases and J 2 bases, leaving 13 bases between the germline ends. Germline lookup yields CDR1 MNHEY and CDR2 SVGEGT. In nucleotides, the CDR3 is TGTGCCAGCAGTTACGGACCATCCGCCCCCTACGAGCAGTACTTC. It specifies CASSYGPSAPYEQYF.

CDR3 bases: TGCGCCAGCAGTGAGCCCGGGACAGGTGAAGCTTTCTTT. This encodes CASSEPGTGEAFF. The chain uses TRBV10-2 and TRBJ1-1, with TRBD1 matching 8 bases. V lost 2 bases to trimming and J lost 7 bases; unmatched junction nucleotides: 3. Germline CDR1 reads WSHSY; CDR2 reads SAAADI. This CDR3 spans 13 amino acids.

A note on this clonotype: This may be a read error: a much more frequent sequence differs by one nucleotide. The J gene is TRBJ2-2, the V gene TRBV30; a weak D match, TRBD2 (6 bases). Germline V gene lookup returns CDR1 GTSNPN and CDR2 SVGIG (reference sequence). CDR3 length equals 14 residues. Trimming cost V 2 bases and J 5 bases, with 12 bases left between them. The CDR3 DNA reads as TGTGCCTGGAGTACTGTGAGCGGGACCGGGGAGCTGTTTTTT. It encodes CAWSTVSGTGELFF.

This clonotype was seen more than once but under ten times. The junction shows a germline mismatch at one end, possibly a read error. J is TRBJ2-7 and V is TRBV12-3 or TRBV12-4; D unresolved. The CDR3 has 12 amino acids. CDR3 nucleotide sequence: TGTGCCAGCAGGGTTGATAGAACCTGGGCGCACTTC. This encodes CASRVDRTWAHF.

The CDR3 spells CASSQEGLADYEQYF. The CDR3 nucleotides are TGTGCCAGCAGCCAAGAGGGACTAGCGGATTACGAGCAGTACTTC. The V gene is TRBV4-2, the J gene TRBJ2-7, with 11 bases that match TRBD2. The J segment lost 4 bases and the V segment lost 0 bases, leaving 2 bases of the junction unmatched. The CDR3 spans 15 residues. The germline gives CDR1 LGHNA, CDR2 YNFKEQ.

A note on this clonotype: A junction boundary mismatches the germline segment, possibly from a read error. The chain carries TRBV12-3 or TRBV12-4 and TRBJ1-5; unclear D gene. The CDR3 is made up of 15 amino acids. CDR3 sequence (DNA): TGTACCAGCAGCCCAATAGAGTATAGCAATCAGCCCCAGCATTTT. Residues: CTSSPIEYSNQPQHF.

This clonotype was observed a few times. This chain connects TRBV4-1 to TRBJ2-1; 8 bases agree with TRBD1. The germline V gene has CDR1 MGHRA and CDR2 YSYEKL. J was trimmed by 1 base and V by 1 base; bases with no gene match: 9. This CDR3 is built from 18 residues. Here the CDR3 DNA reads TGCGCCAGCAGCCAAGTTCAGGGGGCAAGTCGGTCCTACAATGAGCAGTTCTTC. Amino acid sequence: CASSQVQGASRSYNEQFF.

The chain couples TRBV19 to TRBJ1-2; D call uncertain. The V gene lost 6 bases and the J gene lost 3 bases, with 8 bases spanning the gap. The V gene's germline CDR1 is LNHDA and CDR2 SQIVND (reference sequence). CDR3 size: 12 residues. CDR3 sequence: CASRGADYGYTF. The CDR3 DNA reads TGTGCCAGTAGGGGCGCAGACTATGGCTACACCTTC.

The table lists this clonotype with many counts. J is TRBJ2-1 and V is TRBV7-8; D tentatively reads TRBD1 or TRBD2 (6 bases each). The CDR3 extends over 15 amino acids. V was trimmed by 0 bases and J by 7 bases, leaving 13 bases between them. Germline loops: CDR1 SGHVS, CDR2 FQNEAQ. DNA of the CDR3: TGTGCCAGCAGCTTAGCGTCGCAGGGGAGGAATGAGCAGTTCTTC. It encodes CASSLASQGRNEQFF.